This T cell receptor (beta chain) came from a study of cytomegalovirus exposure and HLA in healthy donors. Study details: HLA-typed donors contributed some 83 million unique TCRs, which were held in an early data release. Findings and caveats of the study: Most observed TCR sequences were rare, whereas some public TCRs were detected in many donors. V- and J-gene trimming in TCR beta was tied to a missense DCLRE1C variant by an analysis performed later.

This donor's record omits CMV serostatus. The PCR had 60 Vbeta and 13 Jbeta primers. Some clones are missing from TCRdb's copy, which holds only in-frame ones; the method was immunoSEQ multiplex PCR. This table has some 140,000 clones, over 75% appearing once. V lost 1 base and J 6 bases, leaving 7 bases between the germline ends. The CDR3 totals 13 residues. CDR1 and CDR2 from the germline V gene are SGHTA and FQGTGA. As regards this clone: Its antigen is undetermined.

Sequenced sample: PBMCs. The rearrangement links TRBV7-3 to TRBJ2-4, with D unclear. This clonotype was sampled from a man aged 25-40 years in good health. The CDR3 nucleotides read TGTGCCAGCAGCTTAAACGGTCGAAACATTCAGTACTTC. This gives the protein CASSLNGRNIQYF.